One and the same sample provided the 18 T cell receptor beta chains below, sequenced in a study of blood T cell repertoires in COVID-19 (dated by TCRdb to about 2020). Library preparation was by the immunoSEQ multiplex PCR assay. TCRdb holds this immuneACCESS table with in-frame rearrangements only. Some clones are missing; in checked studies, unresolved V genes explain under half, and the rest has no known cause. The sample yields 310,000 or so clones; around four fifths were counted once. The ten largest clones capture 0.95% to 1.5% of the sample. Material for sequencing was peripheral blood. These receptors all come from a woman in her forties or fifties with acute or convalescent COVID-19.

The chain is built from TRBV7-9 and TRBJ1-1; no clear D gene. The germline V gene has CDR1 SEHNR and CDR2 FQNEAQ (reference sequence). This CDR3 spans 16 amino acids. V was trimmed by 5 bases and J by 2 bases, leaving 18 bases between them. The CDR3 loop is CASSPYLGRENTEAFF. In DNA, the CDR3 is TGTGCCAGCAGCCCCTATCTTGGGCGGGAAAACACTGAAGCTTTCTTT.

This sequence joins TRBV27 and TRBJ2-1, with D unresolved. Trimming pared 1 base from V and 4 bases from J, leaving 5 bases between. The CDR3 is made up of 13 amino acids. Germline CDR1 is MNHEY and CDR2 is SMNVEV (reference sequence). CDR3 sequence reads: CASSLYSYNEQFF. CDR3 bases: TGTGCCAGCAGTTTATACAGTTACAATGAGCAGTTCTTC.

CDR3 coding DNA: TGCGCCAGCAGCTTACAGGGGGTTGAACTGTTTTTT. Amino acid sequence: CASSLQGVELFF. The chain couples TRBV5-1 to TRBJ1-4, with 8 bases lining up with TRBD1. The CDR3 sequence is 12 residues long. V dropped 2 bases and J dropped 12; count of bases not matched to a gene: 3. Germline V gene sequence: CDR1 SGHRS, CDR2 YFSETQ.

This clone has only one observation. V gene TRBV20-1 combines with J gene TRBJ2-3; TRBD2 matches at 10 bases. The CDR3 has 18 amino acids. V lost 3 bases, J lost 6 bases, and 18 bases stayed unmatched. Germline V CDR1 and CDR2: DFQATT, SNEGSKA (reference sequence). The CDR3 sequence: CSASPTTGTSGIGDTQYF. In DNA, the CDR3 is TGCAGTGCTAGTCCCACCACTGGAACTAGCGGGATAGGGGATACGCAGTATTTT.

This clone was seen a handful of times. The rearrangement uses TRBV6-4 and TRBJ2-3, with TRBD1 as a possible D gene (6 bases). Germline V gene lookup returns CDR1 MRHNA and CDR2 SNTAGT. The CDR3 contains 14 residues. Trimming took off 8 bases at V and 2 bases at J, with 14 bases between the two ends. This CDR3 reads CASSDRPSTDTQYF. The CDR3 nucleotides are TGTGCCAGCTCGGACAGACCTTCCACAGATACGCAGTATTTT.

The chain has TRBV6-5 and TRBJ2-1; weak D call: TRBD2 (5 bases). Germline-derived CDR1 and CDR2 are MNHEY and SVGAGI. The CDR3 consists of 15 residues. Trimming left V 2 bases short and J 2 bases short, with 10 bases between. In DNA, the CDR3 is TGTGCCAGCAGTTACGGGGAGACACCCTACAATGAGCAGTTCTTC. Translation: CASSYGETPYNEQFF.

V usage is TRBV20-1 and J usage is TRBJ2-3; D ambiguous. Trimming took off 5 bases at V and 4 bases at J, with 7 bases between the two ends. CDR1 and CDR2 from the germline V gene are DFQATT and SNEGSKA (reference sequence). The CDR3 consists of 11 residues. CDR3 sequence reads: CSAPSPDTQYF. As DNA, the CDR3 is TGCAGTGCTCCCTCCCCAGATACGCAGTATTTT.

This clone was recorded a few times. CDR3 nucleotides: TGTGCCAGCAACAGGGTCATTTCCTACAATGAGCAGTTCTTC. The encoded protein is CASNRVISYNEQFF. The chain recombines TRBV2 with TRBJ2-1; weak D call: TRBD1 (6 bases). The length of the CDR3 is 14 residues. V dropped 7 bases and J dropped 1 base, with 11 bases sitting between them. Germline CDR1 reads SNHLY; CDR2 reads FYNNEI.

The gene calls are TRBV19 and TRBJ2-5, with a possible D match to TRBD1 (5 bases). The CDR3 extends over 15 amino acids. Per germline, CDR1 LNHDA and CDR2 SQIVND (reference sequence). V lost 1 base and J 2 bases, leaving 11 bases between the germline ends. The CDR3 region is CASSIVSRAQETQYF. CDR3 bases: TGTGCCAGTAGTATAGTATCCAGGGCTCAAGAGACCCAGTACTTC.

CDR3 nucleotides: TGCGCCAGCAGCCAAGGGGTAGCGGGAGGGATTAGCACAGATACGCAGTATTTT. Translation gives CASSQGVAGGISTDTQYF. This sequence joins TRBV4-3 and TRBJ2-3; 11 nucleotides align to TRBD2. Unmatched junction bases numbered 6, after V lost 1 base and J lost 0 bases. In germline, CDR1 is LGHNA, CDR2 YSLEER. The CDR3 extends over 18 amino acids.

This sequence joins TRBV19 and TRBJ2-3; 12 nucleotides line up with TRBD2. Germline assignment: CDR1 LNHDA and CDR2 SQIVND (reference sequence). Trimming removed 6 bases from V and 4 bases from J; junction bases left unmatched: 2. The CDR3 covers 14 residues. The CDR3 spells CASRPSGGADTQYF. The CDR3 DNA sequence: TGTGCCAGTAGACCTAGCGGGGGGGCAGATACGCAGTATTTT.

The chain employs TRBV7-9 and TRBJ2-1; 8 nucleotides line up with TRBD2. Trimming at V came to 3 bases and at J to 4 bases, leaving 8 bases not matched to a gene. The CDR3 has 16 residues. The germline gives CDR1 SEHNR, CDR2 FQNEAQ (reference sequence). The CDR3 loop is CASSFGTSGTYNEQFF. In DNA form, the CDR3 reads TGTGCCAGCAGCTTTGGCACTAGCGGAACTTACAATGAGCAGTTCTTC. Together with reference TRBV7-9 and TRBJ2-1, the CDR3 gives the full variable domain: DTGVSQNPRHKITKRGQNVTFRCDPISEHNRLYWYRQTLGQGPEFLTYFQNEAQLEKSRLLSDRFSAERPKGSFSTLEIQRTEQGDSAMYLCASSFGTSGTYNEQFFGPGTRLTVL.

This clone was observed once. The genes are TRBV18 and TRBJ1-1; unclear D gene. Germline values: CDR1 KGHSH, CDR2 LQKENI. The CDR3 spans 15 residues. V was cut by 4 bases and J by 0 bases, with 12 bases left in between. In DNA, the CDR3 is TGTGCCAGCTCACTTAATTTGGGCATGAACACTGAAGCTTTCTTT. Its translation: CASSLNLGMNTEAFF. The full variable domain, its missing parts supplied by reference TRBV18 and TRBJ1-1, is NAGVMQNPRHLVRRRGQEARLRCSPMKGHSHVYWYRQLPEEGLKFMVYLQKENIIDESGMPKERFSAEFPKEGPSILRIQQVVRGDSAAYFCASSLNLGMNTEAFFGQGTRLTVV.

The rearrangement uses TRBV7-9 and TRBJ1-1; TRBD1 is a possible D gene (5 bases). V lost 4 bases and J lost 10, with 13 bases in between. CDR1 SEHNR and CDR2 FQNEAQ come from the germline V gene (reference sequence). The CDR3 is made up of 12 amino acids. CDR3 region: CASSSGEGRAFF. In DNA form, the CDR3 reads TGTGCCAGCAGCTCGGGGGAGGGCAGAGCTTTCTTT. Full variable domain (outside the CDR3, taken from reference TRBV7-9 and TRBJ1-1): DTGVSQNPRHKITKRGQNVTFRCDPISEHNRLYWYRQTLGQGPEFLTYFQNEAQLEKSRLLSDRFSAERPKGSFSTLEIQRTEQGDSAMYLCASSSGEGRAFFGQGTRLTVV.

The rearrangement uses TRBV6-2 or TRBV6-3 and TRBJ2-4; TRBD1 matches at 11 bases. V trimming: 2 bases; J trimming: 4 bases; junction bases outside the gene matches: 4. In germline, CDR1 is MNHEY, CDR2 SVGEGT. The CDR3 is 16 amino acids. The CDR3: CASSYIGQGAKNIQYF. The CDR3 coding sequence is TGTGCCAGCAGTTACATCGGACAGGGGGCAAAAAACATTCAGTACTTC.

The chain uses TRBV10-1 and TRBJ2-1, with 8 bases that match TRBD1. From germline, CDR1 is WNHNN and CDR2 SYGVQD (reference sequence). After removal of 6 bases from V and 8 bases from J, the junction contained 6 bases not matched to a gene. The CDR3 has 13 amino acids. The DNA of the CDR3 is TGCGCCAGCAGATTGGACAGGGACCATGAGCAGTTCTTC. Translating gives CASRLDRDHEQFF.

This rearrangement joins TRBV5-5 to TRBJ2-3, with 9 bases lining up with TRBD2. The CDR3 loop spans 16 amino acids. The V gene's germline CDR1 is SGHKS and CDR2 YYEKEE (reference sequence). With 1 base clipped from V and 2 bases from J, the junction kept 5 bases outside the gene matches. The CDR3: CASSLWASGVTDTQYF. Written as DNA, the CDR3 is TGTGCCAGCAGCTTGTGGGCTAGCGGGGTCACAGATACGCAGTATTTT.

The chain links TRBV6-5 to TRBJ1-1; D gene ambiguous. In germline, CDR1 is MNHEY, CDR2 SVGAGI. The CDR3 runs 12 residues. Deletions cut 5 bases from V and 6 bases from J, with 10 bases between. CDR3 sequence: CASSPPSAEAFF. The CDR3 nucleotides read TGTGCCAGCAGTCCCCCTTCGGCTGAAGCTTTCTTT.